One and the same sample provided the 14 T cell receptor beta chains below, sequenced in a study of radiation and T cells in renal cell carcinoma. This table comes from immunoSEQ multiplex PCR, and its TCRdb copy is limited to in-frame clones, with some not included. The profile shows about 50,000 clones, 83% of them singletons. This sample's time point: baseline pretreatment blood. The treatment here: 15 Gy SBRT to primary tumor, nephrectomy 4 weeks later. The sample in question was blood, obtained from a patient whose treatment included radiotherapy and nephrectomy. Receptors were obtained from a woman aged 70 to 79 with renal cell carcinoma.

The gene calls are TRBV2 and TRBJ1-5; 8 nucleotides match TRBD1. CDR3 length: 14 amino acids. Germline CDR1 is SNHLY and CDR2 is FYNNEI. V trimming: 3 bases; J trimming: 5 bases; junction bases outside the gene matches: 3. CDR3 bases: TGTGCCAGCAGTGACCAGGGGGCCGATCAGCCCCAGCATTTT. It encodes CASSDQGADQPQHF.

This CDR3 is CASSQCAKGTGRSSYNSPLHF. CDR3 in DNA: TGCGCCAGCAGTCAATGCGCTAAGGGGACAGGGCGGAGCTCCTATAATTCACCCCTCCACTTT. V is TRBV23-1 and J is TRBJ1-6; TRBD1 aligns across 9 bases. TRBV23-1 has ORF status, its function being uncertain. V lost 1 base to trimming and J lost 0 bases; unmatched junction nucleotides: 13. The CDR3 spans 21 residues.

This clone appeared once. V is TRBV2 and J is TRBJ2-2; either TRBD1 or TRBD2 may supply D (5 bases each). The germline V gene encodes CDR1 SNHLY and CDR2 FYNNEI. V gave up 10 bases and J gave up 1 base, with 10 bases separating them. This CDR3 region has 13 residues. CDR3 nucleotide sequence: TGTGCCATCGGGACCCTGAACACCGGGGAGCTGTTTTTT. The encoded protein is CAIGTLNTGELFF.

The chain joins TRBV5-1 to TRBJ2-7; D possibly matches TRBD1 or TRBD2 (5 bases each). The V and J ends lost 3 bases and 2 bases respectively, with 15 bases between them. The CDR3 is made up of 15 amino acids. Germline V gene data show CDR1 as SGHRS and CDR2 as YFSETQ. The CDR3 loop reads CASSYDGEGTYEQYF. The DNA of the CDR3 is TGCGCCAGCAGCTATGATGGTGAGGGGACCTACGAGCAGTACTTC.

The rearrangement uses TRBV2 and TRBJ1-2; weak D call: TRBD1 (6 bases). The germline CDR1 and CDR2 sequences are SNHLY and FYNNEI. The CDR3 is made up of 18 amino acids. V was clipped by 6 bases and J by 0 bases, with 23 bases between them. CDR3 loop: CASRESWWGGRSNYGYTF. CDR3 bases: TGTGCCAGCAGGGAGTCTTGGTGGGGGGGCCGATCTAACTATGGCTACACCTTC.

This rearrangement joins TRBV5-8 to TRBJ1-5, with D perhaps matching TRBD1 (5 bases). Trimming took 0 bases from V and 12 from J, leaving 10 bases between them. The CDR3 is 12 amino acids. Germline CDR1 reads SGHTS; CDR2 reads YDEGEE. CDR3 region: CASSLEGFLQHF. CDR3 DNA sequence: TGTGCCAGCAGCTTGGAGGGGTTTCTCCAGCATTTT.

This CDR3 is CASSSTNRGDTGELFF. DNA of the CDR3: TGTGCCAGCAGCTCTACCAACAGGGGCGACACCGGGGAGCTGTTTTTT. The chain combines TRBV5-4 with TRBJ2-2; TRBD1 aligns across 7 bases. The ends lost 3 bases at V and 3 bases at J; junction bases unmatched: 8. CDR1 SGHNT and CDR2 YYREEE come from the germline V gene (reference sequence). The CDR3 totals 16 residues.

The J gene is TRBJ2-5, the V gene TRBV5-6, with TRBD1 matching over 9 bases. The J call may be in error: the DNA end matches TRBJ2-7 better. Germline assignment: CDR1 SGHDT and CDR2 YYEEEE. CDR3 length: 15 amino acids. CDR3 region: CASSLAGTGNYEQYF. Here the CDR3 DNA reads TGTGCCAGCAGCTTGGCCGGGACAGGGAACTACGAGCAGTACTTC.

The rearrangement joins TRBV9 to TRBJ2-1; 11 bases line up with TRBD1. The CDR3 extends over 15 amino acids. V lost 0 bases and J lost 7; bases outside the gene matches: 3. Germline CDR1 SGDLS, CDR2 YYNGEE. CDR3 DNA: TGTGCCAGCAGCGTAGCCGGGACAGGGGGGAATGAGCAGTTCTTC. Its protein product is CASSVAGTGGNEQFF.

The chain carries TRBV4-3 and TRBJ2-2, with a weak D call TRBD2 (6 bases). The CDR3 covers 16 residues. Germline loops: CDR1 LGHNA, CDR2 YSLEER. Trimming stripped 3 bases from V and 4 bases from J, with 15 bases between. CDR3 residues: CASSQGWGVSTGELFF. CDR3 in DNA: TGCGCCAGCAGCCAGGGGTGGGGGGTCAGCACCGGGGAGCTGTTTTTT.

The chain has TRBV6-5 and TRBJ2-5, with D possibly TRBD1 on 5 matching bases. Germline CDR1 reads MNHEY; CDR2 reads SVGAGI. CDR3 length equals 14 residues. V was cut by 5 bases and J by 4 bases, with 14 bases left in between. CDR3 nucleotide sequence: TGTGCCAGCAGTCCCTCTGTGGGGCGAGAGACCCAGTACTTC. Its translation is CASSPSVGRETQYF.

The V and J genes are TRBV27 and TRBJ2-7; D not certain. V was cut by 5 bases and J by 12 bases, with 20 bases left in between. Germline V gives CDR1 MNHEY, CDR2 SMNVEV (reference sequence). This CDR3 is built from 13 residues. The CDR3 loop reads CASSPDPSSMRYF. As DNA, the CDR3 is TGTGCCAGCAGTCCCGATCCTTCTTCTATGCGGTACTTC.

This chain joins TRBV7-8 and TRBJ1-4; D gene unclear. Germline CDR1 is SGHVS and CDR2 is FQNEAQ. Between the trimmed V and J ends, which lost 3 bases and 3 bases, there was a span of 5 bases. The CDR3 spans 13 residues. This CDR3 is CASSFSANEKLFF. In DNA, the CDR3 is TGTGCCAGCAGCTTCTCCGCTAATGAAAAACTGTTTTTT.

The V gene is TRBV27, the J gene TRBJ2-5; 13 positions match TRBD2. The CDR3 loop spans 15 amino acids. Germline lookup yields CDR1 MNHEY and CDR2 SMNVEV (reference sequence). The J segment lost 4 bases and the V segment lost 5 bases, leaving 4 bases of the junction unmatched. The CDR3 nucleotides read TGTGCCAGCAGTAACCGACTAGCGGGGGGAGAGACCCAGTACTTC. This translates into CASSNRLAGGETQYF.